The 14 T cell receptor beta chains given below trace back to one sample, sequenced in a study of blood T cell repertoires in COVID-19. TCRdb keeps only in-frame clones here, not all; method: immunoSEQ multiplex PCR. Of roughly 330,000 clones listed, 88% are singletons. The sample taken for sequencing was peripheral blood. Every receptor here comes from a woman in her forties or fifties with active or convalescent COVID-19.

The chain is built from TRBV14 and TRBJ1-2; the D gene is possibly TRBD1 (6 bases). Germline CDR1 and CDR2: SGHDN and FVKESK. The CDR3 is 18 amino acids. The germline V and J ends were trimmed by 0 bases and 6 bases, with 23 bases remaining between them. The CDR3 DNA follows: TGTGCCAGCAGCCAAGATCCCTGGGAGGGGGGGGCGTCGGATGGCTACACCTTC. Translating it yields CASSQDPWEGGASDGYTF. The full variable domain, its missing parts supplied by reference TRBV14 and TRBJ1-2, is EAGVTQFPSHSVIEKGQTVTLRCDPISGHDNLYWYRRVMGKEIKFLLHFVKESKQDESGMPNNRFLAERTGGTYSTLKVQPAELEDSGVYFCASSQDPWEGGASDGYTFGSGTRLTVV.

The J gene is TRBJ2-1, the V gene TRBV29-1, with 9 bases identical to TRBD1. CDR1 and CDR2 from the germline V gene are SQVTM and ANQGSEA. The CDR3 is made up of 13 amino acids. Trimming removed 7 bases from V and 6 bases from J; junction bases left unmatched: 7. Written as DNA, the CDR3 is TGCAGCGACGGACAGGGGTTCGCCAATGAGCAGTTCTTC. Its translation: CSDGQGFANEQFF.

The chain links TRBV2 to TRBJ2-7; a possible D gene is TRBD2 (5 bases). There are 15 residues in the CDR3. Germline-derived CDR1 and CDR2 are SNHLY and FYNNEI. Trimming stripped 6 bases from V and 3 bases from J, with 18 bases between. Here the CDR3 reads CASRFGLASVYEQYF. CDR3 bases: TGTGCCAGCAGATTTGGCCTAGCTAGTGTCTACGAGCAGTACTTC.

In this sample, this clone turned up once. The J gene is TRBJ2-7, the V gene TRBV29-1; TRBD1 matches at 9 bases. Germline V gene sequence: CDR1 SQVTM, CDR2 ANQGSEA. V lost 6 bases and J lost 3; bases outside the gene matches: 6. This CDR3 has 13 residues. In DNA form, the CDR3 reads TGCAGCGTAGCGACAGGGGGGGGCTACGAGCAGTACTTC. Translated: CSVATGGGYEQYF.

This chain connects TRBV7-9 to TRBJ1-6; the D is unclear. The CDR3 runs 14 residues. CDR1 and CDR2 (germline): SEHNR, FQNEAQ (reference sequence). V was pared by 3 bases and J by 8 bases, with 11 bases between. This CDR3 is CASSLLWGDSPLHF. CDR3 DNA sequence: TGTGCCAGCAGCTTGTTATGGGGAGATTCACCCCTCCACTTT.

The chain recombines TRBV6-6 with TRBJ1-1; 7 positions match TRBD1. In germline, CDR1 is MNHNY, CDR2 SVGAGI (reference sequence). J gave up 1 base and V 1 base, and 3 bases lay outside the gene matches. This CDR3 is built from 15 residues. As DNA, the CDR3 is TGTGCCAGCAGTTACTTTGGGACAGCGAACACTGAAGCTTTCTTT. Translating it yields CASSYFGTANTEAFF.

J is TRBJ2-7 and V is TRBV6-5; 8 bases fit TRBD1. V lost 6 bases to trimming and J lost 6 bases; unmatched junction nucleotides: 7. Germline loops: CDR1 MNHEY, CDR2 SVGAGI. CDR3 length equals 13 residues. CDR3 in amino acids: CASSLGQGGEQYF. The CDR3 region has the DNA TGTGCCAGCAGCCTTGGACAGGGCGGCGAGCAGTACTTC.

This chain connects TRBV18 to TRBJ2-2; D ambiguous. The V gene's germline CDR1 is KGHSH and CDR2 LQKENI. V lost 2 bases to trimming and J lost 4 bases, with 14 bases between them. The CDR3 has 16 residues. The CDR3 nucleotides are TGTGCCAGCTCACCAGTCAGGTCGCTTCCCACCGGGGAGCTGTTTTTT. Translated, it gives CASSPVRSLPTGELFF. The full variable domain, completed using reference TRBV18 and TRBJ2-2, is NAGVMQNPRHLVRRRGQEARLRCSPMKGHSHVYWYRQLPEEGLKFMVYLQKENIIDESGMPKERFSAEFPKEGPSILRIQQVVRGDSAAYFCASSPVRSLPTGELFFGEGSRLTVL.

V usage is TRBV2 and J usage is TRBJ2-3, with 9 bases lining up with TRBD1. Germline V gives CDR1 SNHLY, CDR2 FYNNEI. The CDR3 has 16 amino acids. The junction had 6 bases not matched to a gene; V was cut back by 0 bases and J by 5 bases. The CDR3 spells CASSEAGTGWGDTQYF. The CDR3 DNA reads TGTGCCAGCAGTGAAGCAGGGACAGGGTGGGGAGATACGCAGTATTTT.

The rearrangement uses TRBV24-1 and TRBJ2-7; 8 nucleotides align to TRBD1. Germline trimming cut 5 bases from V and 4 bases from J; bases unmatched to any gene: 3. The CDR3 spans 13 residues. The V gene's germline CDR1 is KGHDR and CDR2 SFDVKD. CDR3 amino acids: CATSVGQGYEQYF. CDR3 nucleotide sequence: TGTGCCACCAGTGTCGGACAGGGTTACGAGCAGTACTTC.

The rearrangement links TRBV5-1 to TRBJ2-5, with 11 bases lining up with TRBD2. Germline V gene data show CDR1 as SGHRS and CDR2 as YFSETQ. The trim removed 4 bases at V and 1 base at J, leaving 3 bases unmatched. CDR3 length: 15 residues. The CDR3 DNA sequence: TGCGCCAGCAGCCCCGGGACTAGCGGCCAAGAGACCCAGTACTTC. Encoded protein: CASSPGTSGQETQYF.

The chain joins TRBV18 to TRBJ2-2; 9 bases agree with TRBD2. CDR1 is KGHSH and CDR2 is LQKENI in the germline V gene. This CDR3 has 16 residues. V shed 6 bases, J shed 0 bases, and the junction held 5 bases outside the gene matches. CDR3 amino acids: CASSPTSGTNTGELFF. The CDR3, as DNA: TGTGCCAGCTCGCCGACTAGCGGAACGAACACCGGGGAGCTGTTTTTT.

This chain uses TRBV7-3 with TRBJ1-1, with a tentative D call TRBD1 (5 bases). V was clipped by 5 bases and J by 11 bases, with 18 bases between them. CDR1 is SGHTA, CDR2 FQGTGA, per germline. This CDR3 contains 13 residues. CDR3 DNA: TGTGCCAGCAGCCCCCTCCCATATGGGGCTGCTTTCTTT. It specifies CASSPLPYGAAFF.

The gene calls are TRBV11-2 and TRBJ1-2; no clear D gene. V dropped 1 base and J dropped 6 bases, with 18 bases sitting between them. CDR1 and CDR2 from the germline V gene are SGHAT and FQNNGV. This CDR3 is built from 16 residues. The CDR3 is CASSLAILSGSNGYTF. Here the CDR3 DNA reads TGTGCCAGCAGCTTAGCGATTTTATCGGGTTCTAATGGCTACACCTTC.